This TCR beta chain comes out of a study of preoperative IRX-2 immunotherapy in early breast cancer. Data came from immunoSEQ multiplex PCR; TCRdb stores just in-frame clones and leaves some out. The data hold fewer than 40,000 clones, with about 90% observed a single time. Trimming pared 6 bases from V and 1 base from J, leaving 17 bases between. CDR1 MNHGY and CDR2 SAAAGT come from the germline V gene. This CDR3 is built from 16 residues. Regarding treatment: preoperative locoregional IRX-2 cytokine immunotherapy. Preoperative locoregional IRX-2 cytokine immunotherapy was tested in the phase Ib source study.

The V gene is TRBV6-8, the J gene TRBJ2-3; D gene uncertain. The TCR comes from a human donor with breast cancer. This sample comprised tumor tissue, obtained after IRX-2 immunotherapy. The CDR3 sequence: CASRDQSVSRTDTQYF. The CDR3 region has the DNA TGTGCCAGCAGAGACCAAAGCGTTAGCCGCACAGATACGCAGTATTTT.